A selection of T cell receptor beta chains follows, all from one sample in a study of CD8 T cells in Susac syndrome. TCRdb reprocessed the immunoSEQ multiplex PCR reads with MiXCR, giving one entry per CDR3 protein. The sample holds around 59,000 distinct CDR3 sequences; approximately 90% are singletons and the top ten take roughly 0.2%. Sequenced: CD8+ T cells from PBMCs. Receptor source: a human donor in good health. The CDR3 runs from the conserved cysteine through the conserved F or W. The order of the fields is J gene, clone size, V gene, CDR3 length, D gene, CDR3 DNA, CDR3 protein. D genes are given only for firm matches. Rows give clone size only sometimes, using once, few, many, or a class for an expanded clone.

j_gene: TRBJ1-6; abundance: -; v_gene: TRBV7-2; len: 15; d_gene: -; CDR3nt: TGTGCCAGCAGCTTAGCGCAGGGACTTAATTCACCCCTCCACTTT; CDR3aa: CASSLAQGLNSPLHF
j_gene: TRBJ2-7; abundance: -; v_gene: TRBV5-1; len: 13; d_gene: -; CDR3nt: TGCGCCAGCAGCTCAAAAGACAGCTACGAGCAGTACTTC; CDR3aa: CASSSKDSYEQYF
j_gene: TRBJ2-1; abundance: -; v_gene: TRBV27; len: 15; d_gene: TRBD2; CDR3nt: TGTGCCAGCAGTCCCGTAGCGGGGGGATCTAATGAGCAGTTCTTC; CDR3aa: CASSPVAGGSNEQFF
j_gene: TRBJ1-5; abundance: -; v_gene: TRBV19; len: 13; d_gene: -; CDR3nt: TGTGCCAGTAGTATAGATCAGGAAGAACCCCAGCATTTT; CDR3aa: CASSIDQEEPQHF
j_gene: TRBJ2-1; abundance: -; v_gene: TRBV15; len: 13; d_gene: TRBD2; CDR3nt: TGTGCCACTTTAGCGGGGGGAGACAATGAGCAGTTCTTC; CDR3aa: CATLAGGDNEQFF
j_gene: TRBJ1-3; abundance: -; v_gene: TRBV29-1; len: 14; d_gene: -; CDR3nt: TGCAGCGTTGAAGATCGAGCCTCTGGAAACACCATATATTTT; CDR3aa: CSVEDRASGNTIYF
j_gene: TRBJ2-2; abundance: -; v_gene: TRBV3-1; len: 21; d_gene: TRBD2; CDR3nt: TGTGCCAGCAGCCGGGTCAGGGGGACTAGCGGGAACAGGGCGAACACCGGGGAGCTGTTTTTT; CDR3aa: CASSRVRGTSGNRANTGELFF
j_gene: TRBJ2-7; abundance: few; v_gene: TRBV2; len: 15; d_gene: -; CDR3nt: TGTGCCAGCAGTGAACGGGCAAGCCCTGAGGGCGAGCAGTACTTC; CDR3aa: CASSERASPEGEQYF
j_gene: TRBJ1-2; abundance: -; v_gene: TRBV12-3/TRBV12-4; len: 17; d_gene: TRBD1; CDR3nt: TGTGCCAGCAGTCCCGGGACAGTTTTAGATCCGCGTTGGGGCTACACCTTC; CDR3aa: CASSPGTVLDPRWGYTF
j_gene: TRBJ2-3; abundance: -; v_gene: TRBV27; len: 15; d_gene: TRBD1; CDR3nt: TGTGCCAGCAGTACAGGGGGAGCCCCCACAGATACGCAGTATTTT; CDR3aa: CASSTGGAPTDTQYF
j_gene: TRBJ2-7; abundance: -; v_gene: TRBV5-1; len: 14; d_gene: -; CDR3nt: TGCGCCAGCAGCTTGGGGGGAACCGCCTACGAGCAGTACTTC; CDR3aa: CASSLGGTAYEQYF
j_gene: TRBJ1-1; abundance: -; v_gene: TRBV10-3; len: 12; d_gene: -; CDR3nt: TGTGCCATCAGTGGAGGACGGACTGAAGCTTTCTTT; CDR3aa: CAISGGRTEAFF
j_gene: TRBJ2-7; abundance: -; v_gene: TRBV5-1; len: 12; d_gene: TRBD1; CDR3nt: TGCGCCAGCACCCCAGGGGGTGCCGAGCAGTACTTC; CDR3aa: CASTPGGAEQYF
j_gene: TRBJ1-5; abundance: -; v_gene: TRBV5-5; len: 15; d_gene: -; CDR3nt: TGTGCCAGCAGCTTTACTGACGGGTTTTATCAGCCCCAGCATTTT; CDR3aa: CASSFTDGFYQPQHF
j_gene: TRBJ2-3; abundance: once; v_gene: TRBV4-3; len: 16; d_gene: TRBD2; CDR3nt: TGCGCCAGCAGCCAAGCGGGTAGCGGGGGAACAGATACGCAGTATTTT; CDR3aa: CASSQAGSGGTDTQYF
j_gene: TRBJ2-1; abundance: -; v_gene: TRBV11-2; len: 16; d_gene: -; CDR3nt: TGTGCCAGCAGCTTAGGGGCGGGGAGCTCCTACAATGAGCAGTTCTTC; CDR3aa: CASSLGAGSSYNEQFF
j_gene: TRBJ1-2; abundance: -; v_gene: TRBV7-2; len: 14; d_gene: TRBD1; CDR3nt: TGTGCCAGCAGCTTTCACAGGGGAAACTATGGCTACACCTTC; CDR3aa: CASSFHRGNYGYTF
j_gene: TRBJ1-6; abundance: -; v_gene: TRBV5-5; len: 16; d_gene: TRBD1; CDR3nt: TGTGCCAGCAGCGACAGGGGAGGGATTTATAATTCACCCCTCCACTTT; CDR3aa: CASSDRGGIYNSPLHF